Below, 2 T cell receptor beta chains from the same sample are listed, as sequenced in a study of blood T cells in healthy people across ages. With a J-beta primer mix and a sample-barcoded 5' primer, a second PCR ran about 7 to 12 cycles. Using its own MiXCR run on the 5' RACE reads, TCRdb lists one record per CDR3 protein. This sample yields 1.4 million to 1.5 million distinct CDR3 sequences, of which around 39% are seen a single time; less than 8% belongs to the top ten. The sequenced sample was blood. These receptors were taken from a woman in her late teens or twenties in good health.

This clonotype was seen once. The chain carries TRBV9 and TRBJ2-5; 7 nucleotides line up with TRBD1. The junction had 5 bases not matched to a gene; V was cut back by 3 bases and J by 0 bases. Germline values: CDR1 SGDLS, CDR2 YYNGEE. CDR3 size: 15 residues. CDR3 in amino acids: CASSARDRDQETQYF. DNA for the CDR3: TGTGCCAGCAGCGCTAGAGACAGGGACCAAGAGACCCAGTACTTC.

This clonotype was detected only a few times. The gene calls are TRBV6-5 and TRBJ2-1, with 11 bases lining up with TRBD1. The CDR3 is 16 amino acids. Looked up from germline, CDR1 is MNHEY and CDR2 is SVGAGI. The junction had 7 bases not matched to a gene; V was cut back by 2 bases and J by 7 bases. The DNA of the CDR3 is TGTGCCAGCAGTTACAGAGGGACAGGGGGGAGGAATGAGCAGTTCTTC. Protein: CASSYRGTGGRNEQFF.